Sequencing of this TCR beta chain was carried out in a study of blood T cell repertoires in COVID-19. Turning to the study itself: The origin of the acute and convalescent COVID-19 samples was the United States, Italy and Spain. Sources were T cells, B-cell-depleted T cells, or PBMCs; the material itself was cDNA or gDNA.

Authors' processing steps: Nucleated cell number was recorded as an estimate derived from reference gene primer amplification. Method: immunoSEQ multiplex PCR; TCRdb's copy keeps in-frame clones and lacks some. V and J calls and clone size are given by that table; D and trimming were obtained from the DNA. This sample has approximately 190,000 clones; approximately 82% occur once, and the top ten carry 6% to 8%. The CDR3 consists of 14 residues. V shed 5 bases and J 5 bases; nucleotides not matched to a gene: 8. Germline values: CDR1 MNHEY, CDR2 SVGAGI. Sequenced input: peripheral blood. This clonotype originated in a human donor with acute or convalescent COVID-19. The donor label of this sample is uncertain. The chain recombines TRBV6-5 with TRBJ1-1; TRBD1 matches at 7 bases. CDR3 nucleotide sequence: TGTGCCAGCAGTCCTACAGGGGTGGGGACTGAAGCTTTCTTT. Translating gives CASSPTGVGTEAFF.